This is a list of T cell receptor beta chains from one sample in a study of blood T cell repertoires in COVID-19. Repertoires were generated with immunoSEQ multiplex PCR, while TCRdb's copy carries only in-frame clones and drops some. Of some 500,000 clones detected, about 89% appear once; the ten largest clones hold under 8.5%. Sequencing input: peripheral blood. The receptors derive from a woman between 50 and 59 years old with COVID-19, enrolled during active disease. CDR3s include the opening cysteine and the closing phenylalanine or tryptophan. Fields, in order: V gene, D gene, J gene, CDR3 length, clone size, CDR3 protein, CDR3 DNA. The D gene is left open where the match is weak. For some rows the clone size is stated as once, few or many, or as a class when expanded; others skip it.

>TRBV30|NA|TRBJ1-3|13|NA
CAWLFQGSNTIYF
TGTGCCTGGCTTTTCCAGGGGAGCAACACCATATATTTT
>TRBV5-1|NA|TRBJ2-3|14|NA
CASSLGDNTDTQYF
TGCGCCAGCAGCTTGGGGGACAACACAGATACGCAGTATTTT
>TRBV6-5|NA|TRBJ1-4|13|NA
CASKESGGEKLFF
TGTGCCAGCAAAGAGAGCGGGGGAGAAAAACTGTTTTTT
>TRBV30|TRBD1|TRBJ1-3|16|NA
CAWSFSRTGERNTIYF
TGTGCCTGGAGTTTTAGTAGGACAGGGGAACGAAACACCATATATTTT
>TRBV7-9|NA|TRBJ1-3|14|NA
CASSPTVAGNTIYF
TGTGCCAGCAGCCCGACAGTGGCTGGAAACACCATATATTTT
>TRBV11-2|NA|TRBJ2-3|15|once
CASSRTGQRTDTQYF
TGTGCCAGCAGCCGGACGGGACAACGCACAGATACGCAGTATTTT
>TRBV6-1|NA|TRBJ2-2|13|NA
CASSEARTGELFF
TGTGCCAGCAGTGAAGCTCGCACCGGGGAGCTGTTTTTT
>TRBV4-1|NA|TRBJ2-5|15|NA
CASSQVVQSQETQYF
TGCGCCAGCAGCCAAGTGGTACAGTCTCAAGAGACCCAGTACTTC
>TRBV7-3|NA|TRBJ1-1|14|NA
CASSLGPASTEAFF
TGTGCCAGCAGCTTAGGCCCCGCCAGCACTGAAGCTTTCTTT
>TRBV30|TRBD1|TRBJ1-6|15|few
CAWRGTGQGGSPLHF
TGTGCCTGGAGGGGAACAGGACAGGGAGGGTCACCCCTCCACTTT